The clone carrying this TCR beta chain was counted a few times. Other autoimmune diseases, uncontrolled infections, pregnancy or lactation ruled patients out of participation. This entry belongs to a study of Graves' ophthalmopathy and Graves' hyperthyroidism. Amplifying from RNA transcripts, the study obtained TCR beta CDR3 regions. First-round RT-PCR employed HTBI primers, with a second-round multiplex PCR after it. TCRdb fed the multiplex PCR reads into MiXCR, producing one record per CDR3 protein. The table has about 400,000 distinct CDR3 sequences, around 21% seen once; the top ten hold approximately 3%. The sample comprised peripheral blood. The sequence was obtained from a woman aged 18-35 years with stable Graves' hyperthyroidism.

The CDR3 DNA is TGTGCCAGCGCGGGAGGGCTGGGGGAGACCCAGTACTTC. Protein product: CASAGGLGETQYF. The chain employs TRBV19 and TRBJ2-5, with 9 bases aligning to TRBD2. Germline V gene lookup returns CDR1 LNHDA and CDR2 SQIVND (reference sequence). V dropped 9 bases and J dropped 5; count of bases not matched to a gene: 7. The CDR3 runs 13 residues.